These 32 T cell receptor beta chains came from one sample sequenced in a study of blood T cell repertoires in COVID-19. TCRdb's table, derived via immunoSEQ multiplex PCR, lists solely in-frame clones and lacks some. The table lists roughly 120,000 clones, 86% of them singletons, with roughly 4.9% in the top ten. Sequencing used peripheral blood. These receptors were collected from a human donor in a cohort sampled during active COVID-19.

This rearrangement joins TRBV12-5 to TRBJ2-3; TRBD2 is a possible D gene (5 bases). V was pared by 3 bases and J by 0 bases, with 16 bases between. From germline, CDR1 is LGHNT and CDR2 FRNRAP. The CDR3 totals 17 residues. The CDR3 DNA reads TGTGCTAGTGGTTTTTTCCCGGGCGGGTCTAGCACAGATACGCAGTATTTT. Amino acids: CASGFFPGGSSTDTQYF.

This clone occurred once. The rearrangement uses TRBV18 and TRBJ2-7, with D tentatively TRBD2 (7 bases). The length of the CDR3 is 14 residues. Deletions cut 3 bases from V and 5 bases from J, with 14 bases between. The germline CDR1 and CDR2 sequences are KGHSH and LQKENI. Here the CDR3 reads CASSPLGGADEQYF. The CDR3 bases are TGTGCCAGCTCACCCCTAGGGGGGGCTGACGAGCAGTACTTC.

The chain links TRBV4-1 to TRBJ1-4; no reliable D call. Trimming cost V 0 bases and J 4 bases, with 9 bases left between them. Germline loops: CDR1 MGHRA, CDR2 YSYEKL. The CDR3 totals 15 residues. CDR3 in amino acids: CASSQDPSGNEKLFF. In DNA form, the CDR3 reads TGCGCCAGCAGCCAAGACCCCAGCGGTAATGAAAAACTGTTTTTT.

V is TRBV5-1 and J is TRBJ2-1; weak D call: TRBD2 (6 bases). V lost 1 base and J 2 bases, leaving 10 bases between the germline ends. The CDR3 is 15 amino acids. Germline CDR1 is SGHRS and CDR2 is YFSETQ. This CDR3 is CASSLNSGPYNEQFF. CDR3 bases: TGCGCCAGCAGCTTGAATAGCGGACCCTACAATGAGCAGTTCTTC.

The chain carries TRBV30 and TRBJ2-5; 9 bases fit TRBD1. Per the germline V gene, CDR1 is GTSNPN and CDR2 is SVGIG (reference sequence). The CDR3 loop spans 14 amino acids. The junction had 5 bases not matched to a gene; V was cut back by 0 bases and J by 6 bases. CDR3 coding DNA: TGTGCCTGGAGTGTGGGACAGGGTGTTAAGACCCAGTACTTC. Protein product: CAWSVGQGVKTQYF.

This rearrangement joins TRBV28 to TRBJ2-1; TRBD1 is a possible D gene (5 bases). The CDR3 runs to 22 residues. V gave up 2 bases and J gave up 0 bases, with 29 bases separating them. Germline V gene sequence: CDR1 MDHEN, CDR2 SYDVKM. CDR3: CASSLLMKGRLGPESSYNEQFF. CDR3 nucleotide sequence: TGTGCCAGCAGTTTACTGATGAAGGGCAGACTGGGGCCCGAGAGCTCCTACAATGAGCAGTTCTTC.

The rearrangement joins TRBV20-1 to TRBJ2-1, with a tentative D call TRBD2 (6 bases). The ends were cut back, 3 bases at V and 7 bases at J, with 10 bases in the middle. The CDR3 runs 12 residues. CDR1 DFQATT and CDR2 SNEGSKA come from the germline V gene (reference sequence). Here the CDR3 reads CSASRGLNEQFF. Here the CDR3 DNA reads TGCAGTGCTAGTCGGGGGTTGAATGAGCAGTTCTTC.

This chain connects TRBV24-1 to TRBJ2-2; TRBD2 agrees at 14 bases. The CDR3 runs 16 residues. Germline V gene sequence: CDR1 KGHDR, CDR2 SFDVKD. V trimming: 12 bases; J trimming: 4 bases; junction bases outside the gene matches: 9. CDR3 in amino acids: CAVSGTSGSGTGELFF. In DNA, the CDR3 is TGTGCCGTATCCGGGACTAGCGGGAGTGGCACCGGGGAGCTGTTTTTT.

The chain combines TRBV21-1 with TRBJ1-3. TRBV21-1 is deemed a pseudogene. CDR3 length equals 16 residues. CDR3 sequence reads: CASSIHRSSSGNTIYF. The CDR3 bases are TGTGCCAGCAGCATTCACCGGAGCAGCTCTGGAAACACCATATATTTT.

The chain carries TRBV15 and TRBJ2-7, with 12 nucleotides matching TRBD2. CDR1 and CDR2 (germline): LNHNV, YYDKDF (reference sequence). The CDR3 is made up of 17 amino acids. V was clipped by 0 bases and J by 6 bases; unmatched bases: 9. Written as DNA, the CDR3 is TGTGCCACCAGCAGAGACCCTAGCGGGAGGGCCAACCGCGAGCAGTACTTC. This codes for CATSRDPSGRANREQYF.

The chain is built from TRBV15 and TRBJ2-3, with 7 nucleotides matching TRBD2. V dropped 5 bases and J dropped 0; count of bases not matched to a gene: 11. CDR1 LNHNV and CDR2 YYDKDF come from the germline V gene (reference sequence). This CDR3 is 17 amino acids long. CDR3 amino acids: CATSDSRRLASTDTQYF. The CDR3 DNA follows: TGTGCCACCAGCGACTCCCGTCGACTAGCTAGCACAGATACGCAGTATTTT.

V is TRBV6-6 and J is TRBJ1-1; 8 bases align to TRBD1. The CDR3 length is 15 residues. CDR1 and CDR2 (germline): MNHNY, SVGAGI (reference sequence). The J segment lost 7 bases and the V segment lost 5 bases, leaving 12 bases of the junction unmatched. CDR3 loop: CASSKTGGEGFEAFF. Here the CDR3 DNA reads TGTGCCAGCAGTAAAACAGGGGGGGAGGGATTTGAAGCTTTCTTT.

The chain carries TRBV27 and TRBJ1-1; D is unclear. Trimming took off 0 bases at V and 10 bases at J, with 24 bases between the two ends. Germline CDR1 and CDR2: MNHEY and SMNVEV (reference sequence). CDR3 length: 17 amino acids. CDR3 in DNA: TGTGCCAGCAGTTTATCGACGGTGACTCAGTCGGGAGATAGAGCTTTCTTT. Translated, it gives CASSLSTVTQSGDRAFF.

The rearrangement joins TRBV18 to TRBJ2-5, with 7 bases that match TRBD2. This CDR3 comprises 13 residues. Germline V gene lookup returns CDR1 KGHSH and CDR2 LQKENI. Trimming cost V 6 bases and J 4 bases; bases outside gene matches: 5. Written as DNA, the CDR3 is TGTGCCAGCTCCCTGGGGAGGGGAGAGACCCAGTACTTC. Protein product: CASSLGRGETQYF.

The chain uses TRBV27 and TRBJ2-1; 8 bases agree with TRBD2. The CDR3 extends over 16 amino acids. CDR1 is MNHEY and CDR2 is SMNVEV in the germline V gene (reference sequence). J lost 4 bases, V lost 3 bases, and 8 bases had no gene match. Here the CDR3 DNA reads TGTGCCAGCAGTTTCCAGAGCGGGAGAGCTTACAATGAGCAGTTCTTC. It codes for CASSFQSGRAYNEQFF.

CDR3 in DNA: TGTGCCAGCAGTGAACGGTCACTAGGTGGCCCCTACGAGCAGTACTTC. Its protein product is CASSERSLGGPYEQYF. This rearrangement joins TRBV2 to TRBJ2-7; a weak D match, TRBD2 (5 bases). Germline lookup yields CDR1 SNHLY and CDR2 FYNNEI. The CDR3 runs 16 residues. V lost 2 bases, J lost 2 bases, and 16 bases lay in between.

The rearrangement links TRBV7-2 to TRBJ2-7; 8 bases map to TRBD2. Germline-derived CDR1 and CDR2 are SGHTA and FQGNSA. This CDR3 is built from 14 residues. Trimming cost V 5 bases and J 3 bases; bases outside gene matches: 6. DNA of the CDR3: TGTGCCAGCAGCCTCGGGGGGGGCCTCTACGAGCAGTACTTC. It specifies CASSLGGGLYEQYF.

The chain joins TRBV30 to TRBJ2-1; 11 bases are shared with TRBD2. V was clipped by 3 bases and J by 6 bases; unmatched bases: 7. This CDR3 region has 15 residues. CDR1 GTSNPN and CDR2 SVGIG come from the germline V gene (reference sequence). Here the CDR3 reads CAWRGLAGGFNEQFF. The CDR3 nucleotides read TGTGCCTGGAGGGGCCTAGCGGGAGGATTCAATGAGCAGTTCTTC.

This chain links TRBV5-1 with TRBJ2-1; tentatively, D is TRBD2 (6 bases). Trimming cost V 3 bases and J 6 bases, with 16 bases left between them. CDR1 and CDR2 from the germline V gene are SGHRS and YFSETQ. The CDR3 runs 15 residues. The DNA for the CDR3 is TGCGCCAGCAGCTCAACCGGGACTGCTTCCAATGAGCAGTTCTTC. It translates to CASSSTGTASNEQFF.

CDR3 loop: CASTQRRLSYNEQFF. Written as DNA, the CDR3 is TGTGCCAGCACCCAGCGGAGACTCTCCTACAATGAGCAGTTCTTC. This sequence joins TRBV6-5 and TRBJ2-1, with TRBD2 as a possible D gene (5 bases). CDR1 is MNHEY and CDR2 is SVGAGI in the germline V gene. The CDR3 is 15 amino acids. With 7 bases removed from V and 0 bases from J, the gap between germline ends came to 13 bases.

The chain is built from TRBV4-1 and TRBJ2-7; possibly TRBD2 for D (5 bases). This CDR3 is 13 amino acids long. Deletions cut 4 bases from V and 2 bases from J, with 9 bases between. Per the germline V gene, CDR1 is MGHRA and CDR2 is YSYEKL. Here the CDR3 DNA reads TGCGCCAGCAGCCTAGCGTCCCCCTACGAGCAGTACTTC. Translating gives CASSLASPYEQYF.

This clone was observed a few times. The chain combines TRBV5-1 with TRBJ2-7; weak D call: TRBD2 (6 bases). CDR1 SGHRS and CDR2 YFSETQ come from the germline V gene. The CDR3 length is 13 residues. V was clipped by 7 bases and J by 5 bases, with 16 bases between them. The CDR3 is CASRTIDPHEQYF. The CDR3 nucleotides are TGCGCCAGCCGGACTATTGACCCGCACGAGCAGTACTTC.

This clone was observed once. CDR3 bases: TGTGCCAGCAGCCAAGGGGGGACACTGAACACTGAAGCTTTCTTT. Translating it yields CASSQGGTLNTEAFF. The rearrangement uses TRBV3-1 (or the pseudogene TRBV3-2) and TRBJ1-1, with a possible D match to TRBD1 (6 bases). Germline CDR1 LGHDT, CDR2 YNNKEL (reference sequence). V was cut by 1 base and J by 0 bases, with 9 bases left in between. This CDR3 region has 15 residues.

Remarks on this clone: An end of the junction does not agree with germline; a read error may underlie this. CDR3: CTSSRKTGGLNEQFF. For the CDR3, the DNA is TGTACCAGCAGCCGAAAGACAGGGGGGCTCAATGAGCAGTTCTTC. The chain uses TRBV27 and TRBJ2-1, with TRBD1 matching over 9 bases. Per germline, CDR1 MNHEY and CDR2 SMNVEV (reference sequence). There are 15 residues in the CDR3.

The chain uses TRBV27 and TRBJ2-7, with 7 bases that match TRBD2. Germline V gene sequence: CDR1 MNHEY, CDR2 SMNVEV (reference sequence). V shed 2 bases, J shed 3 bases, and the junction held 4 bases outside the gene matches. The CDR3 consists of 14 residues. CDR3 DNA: TGTGCCAGCAGTTTACGGCGGGAGAACTACGAGCAGTACTTC. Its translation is CASSLRRENYEQYF.

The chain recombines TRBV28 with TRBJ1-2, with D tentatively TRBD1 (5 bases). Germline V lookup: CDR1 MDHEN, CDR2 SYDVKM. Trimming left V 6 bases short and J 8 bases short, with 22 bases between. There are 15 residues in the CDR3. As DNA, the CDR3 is TGTGCCAGCAGCCCCATCAGGAATTTCCAGGGAGGCTACACCTTC. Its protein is CASSPIRNFQGGYTF.

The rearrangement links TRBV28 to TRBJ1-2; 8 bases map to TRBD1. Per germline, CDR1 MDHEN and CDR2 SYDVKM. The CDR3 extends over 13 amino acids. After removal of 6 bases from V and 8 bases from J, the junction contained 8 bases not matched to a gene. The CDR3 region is CASRYRDRFGYTF. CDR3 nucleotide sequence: TGTGCCAGCAGATACCGGGACAGGTTCGGCTACACCTTC.

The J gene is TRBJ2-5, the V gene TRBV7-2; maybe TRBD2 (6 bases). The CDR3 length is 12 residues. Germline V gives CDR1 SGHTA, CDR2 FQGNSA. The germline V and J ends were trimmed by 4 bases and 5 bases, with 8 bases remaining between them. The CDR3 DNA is TGTGCCAGCAGCTATCGGGGGGAGACCCAGTACTTC. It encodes CASSYRGETQYF.

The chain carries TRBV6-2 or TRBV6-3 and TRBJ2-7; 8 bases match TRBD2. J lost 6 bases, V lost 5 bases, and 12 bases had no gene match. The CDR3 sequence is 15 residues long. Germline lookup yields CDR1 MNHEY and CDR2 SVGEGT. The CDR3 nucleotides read TGTGCCAGCAGTGACGGACTAGCTCGACGTCGCGAGCAGTACTTC. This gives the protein CASSDGLARRREQYF.

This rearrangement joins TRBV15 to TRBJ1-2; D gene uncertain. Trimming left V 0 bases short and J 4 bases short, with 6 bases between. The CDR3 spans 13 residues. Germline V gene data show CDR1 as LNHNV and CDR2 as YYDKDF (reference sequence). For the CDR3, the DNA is TGTGCCACCAGCAGAGACGGGATCTATGGCTACACCTTC. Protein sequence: CATSRDGIYGYTF.

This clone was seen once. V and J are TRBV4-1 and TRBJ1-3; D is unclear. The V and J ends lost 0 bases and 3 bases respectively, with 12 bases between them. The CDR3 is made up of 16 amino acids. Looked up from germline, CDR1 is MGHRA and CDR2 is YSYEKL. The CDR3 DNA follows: TGCGCCAGCAGCCAAGAGAGAGGGTTAGTTGGAAACACCATATATTTT. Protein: CASSQERGLVGNTIYF.

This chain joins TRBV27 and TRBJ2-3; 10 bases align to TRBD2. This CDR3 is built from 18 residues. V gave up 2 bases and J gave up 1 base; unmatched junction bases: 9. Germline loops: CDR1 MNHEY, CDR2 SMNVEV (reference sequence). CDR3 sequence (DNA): TGTGCCAGCAGTTTAAGAGCGGGAGGGTTGCCCCGCACAGATACGCAGTATTTT. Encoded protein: CASSLRAGGLPRTDTQYF.